This TCR beta chain was captured in a study of beta chain features in type 1 diabetes. Every bit of the isolated RNA underwent reverse transcription, so sequencing read expressed TCRB transcripts. The data were produced by immunoSEQ multiplex PCR, yet TCRdb's version contains in-frame clones alone and is incomplete. The sample has 600,000 or so clones, around 12% seen once. This clone was detected a few times. Its specificity is unknown. General study findings and limits: There was a moderate but significant shortening of TCRB CDR3s in all four CD4+ subsets of Type 1 diabetes patients.

CDR1 is ENHRY, CDR2 SYGVKD, per germline. The J segment lost 5 bases and the V segment lost 3 bases, leaving 6 bases of the junction unmatched. This CDR3 is built from 14 residues. This clonotype was sampled from a man aged 25 to 40 with type 1 diabetes. The sample taken for sequencing was naive CD4+ T cells from blood. This sequence joins TRBV10-3 and TRBJ2-5, with TRBD1 matching 7 bases. The CDR3 here is CAISEQGREETQYF. DNA for the CDR3: TGTGCCATCAGTGAACAGGGGCGCGAGGAGACCCAGTACTTC.